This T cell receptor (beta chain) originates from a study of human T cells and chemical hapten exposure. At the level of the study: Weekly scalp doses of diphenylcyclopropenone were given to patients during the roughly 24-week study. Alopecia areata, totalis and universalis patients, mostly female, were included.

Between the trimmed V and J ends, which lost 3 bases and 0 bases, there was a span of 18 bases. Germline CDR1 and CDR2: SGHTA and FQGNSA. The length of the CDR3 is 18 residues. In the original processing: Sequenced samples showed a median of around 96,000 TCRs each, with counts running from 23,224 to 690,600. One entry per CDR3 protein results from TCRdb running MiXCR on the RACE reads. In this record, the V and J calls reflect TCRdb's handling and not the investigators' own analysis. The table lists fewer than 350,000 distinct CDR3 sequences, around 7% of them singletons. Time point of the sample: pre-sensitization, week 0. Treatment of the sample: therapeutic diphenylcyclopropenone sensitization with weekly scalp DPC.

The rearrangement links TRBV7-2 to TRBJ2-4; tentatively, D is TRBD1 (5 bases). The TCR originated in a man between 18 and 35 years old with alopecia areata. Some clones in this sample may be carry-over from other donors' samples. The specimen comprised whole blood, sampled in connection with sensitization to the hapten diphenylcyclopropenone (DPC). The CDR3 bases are TGTGCCAGCAGCTTCCCTCTGACAGCTCCATTAGCCAAAAACATTCAGTACTTC. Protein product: CASSFPLTAPLAKNIQYF.